This T cell receptor beta chain was retrieved from a study of PD-L1 blockade in urothelial cancer. Study information: Anywhere from 0 to 3 prior chemotherapy regimens had been received by patients. The analyses of blood took place 3 weeks (second dose) and 6 weeks after treatment start.

Profiling relied on immunoSEQ multiplex PCR, and the TCRdb table lists in-frame clones only, not all of them. The data contain roughly 56,000 clones, over 70% of them singletons. V was cut by 6 bases and J by 8 bases, with 13 bases left in between. Germline V gene lookup returns CDR1 MDHEN and CDR2 SYDVKM. The CDR3 is made up of 12 amino acids. Specimen: PBMCs, collected around atezolizumab (anti-PD-L1) treatment. This TCR was recovered from a man aged 65 to 85 with urothelial cancer. This chain joins TRBV28 and TRBJ1-2; TRBD1 might be the D (6 bases). The CDR3 is CASRGPGGGYTF. The CDR3 DNA reads TGTGCCAGCAGGGGCCCTGGGGGCGGCTACACCTTC.